These 9 T cell receptor beta chains were all obtained from the same sample, sequenced in a study of T cell responses to AZD1222 COVID-19 vaccine. Clones were sequenced by immunoSEQ multiplex PCR, and TCRdb holds only the in-frame ones, with some missing. The data show 84,000 or so clones, approximately 88% seen once. The material sequenced was peripheral blood, taken on day 0 of AZD1222 vaccination. The source of these receptors is an adult in good health.

The chain is built from TRBV9 and TRBJ2-7; D is unclear. The V gene lost 4 bases and the J gene lost 0 bases, with 11 bases spanning the gap. CDR3 length equals 14 residues. Germline lookup yields CDR1 SGDLS and CDR2 YYNGEE. The DNA of the CDR3 is TGTGCCAGCAGCCTGCTGGAAAGCTCCTACGAGCAGTACTTC. It codes for CASSLLESSYEQYF.

The chain combines TRBV10-1 with TRBJ2-7; D remains ambiguous. Germline assignment: CDR1 WNHNN and CDR2 SYGVQD (reference sequence). V was pared by 5 bases and J by 4 bases, with 12 bases between. The length of the CDR3 is 13 residues. This CDR3 reads CASSTSRSYEQYF. The CDR3 nucleotides read TGCGCCAGCAGTACCTCCCGTTCTTACGAGCAGTACTTC.

The chain carries TRBV5-6 and TRBJ2-3; a weak D match, TRBD2 (6 bases). Germline values: CDR1 SGHDT, CDR2 YYEEEE. The length of the CDR3 is 18 residues. V shed 1 base and J shed 3 bases, with 21 bases lying between them. This chain's CDR3 is CASSLSHGSGLTTDTQYF. For the CDR3, the DNA is TGTGCCAGCAGCTTGTCACACGGTAGTGGACTAACGACAGATACGCAGTATTTT.

The J gene is TRBJ1-3, the V gene TRBV4-1; 7 nucleotides align to TRBD1. The CDR3 is 16 residues long. V shed 5 bases and J 5 bases; nucleotides not matched to a gene: 12. The germline V gene encodes CDR1 MGHRA and CDR2 YSYEKL. For the CDR3, the DNA is TGCGCCAGCAGCTATACCACCGGGACAGCTCGAAACACCATATATTTT. This sequence encodes CASSYTTGTARNTIYF.

The V gene is TRBV11-3, the J gene TRBJ2-1; TRBD2 matches at 8 bases. Unmatched junction bases numbered 11, after V lost 5 bases and J lost 5 bases. The CDR3 totals 16 residues. The germline CDR1 and CDR2 sequences are SGHNT and YENEEA. CDR3 sequence reads: CASSAEGQAGDNEQFF. CDR3 bases: TGTGCCAGCAGCGCGGAAGGGCAAGCGGGGGACAATGAGCAGTTCTTC.

J is TRBJ2-7 and V is TRBV27, with a possible D match to TRBD2 (6 bases). The germline V and J ends were trimmed by 6 bases and 3 bases, with 12 bases remaining between them. This CDR3 is 13 amino acids long. Germline-derived CDR1 and CDR2 are MNHEY and SMNVEV (reference sequence). CDR3 residues: CASSPPGSYEQYF. The CDR3 coding sequence is TGTGCCAGCAGCCCGCCCGGGAGCTACGAGCAGTACTTC.

The rearrangement links TRBV4-1 to TRBJ1-2; D not certain. This CDR3 spans 15 amino acids. The germline V gene has CDR1 MGHRA and CDR2 YSYEKL. Trimming removed 0 bases from V and 2 bases from J, with 10 bases in between. The CDR3: CASSQEGGRNYGYTF. The DNA of the CDR3 is TGCGCCAGCAGCCAAGAGGGAGGGCGGAACTATGGCTACACCTTC.

This clone appeared a single time. This chain links TRBV6-1 with TRBJ1-1; TRBD1 agrees at 7 bases. CDR1 and CDR2 (germline): MNHNS, SASEGT. The CDR3 loop spans 15 amino acids. V trimming: 0 bases; J trimming: 4 bases; junction bases outside the gene matches: 5. DNA for the CDR3: TGTGCCAGCAGTGAAGCAGGGGGCTGGCTCACTGAAGCTTTCTTT. Translating gives CASSEAGGWLTEAFF.

This sequence joins TRBV29-1 and TRBJ1-2; unclear D gene. The germline V and J ends were trimmed by 6 bases and 4 bases, with 12 bases remaining between them. This CDR3 spans 12 amino acids. Germline V gene data show CDR1 as SQVTM and CDR2 as ANQGSEA. The CDR3 loop is CSVILGFYGYTF. DNA for the CDR3: TGCAGCGTCATCCTAGGATTCTATGGCTACACCTTC.